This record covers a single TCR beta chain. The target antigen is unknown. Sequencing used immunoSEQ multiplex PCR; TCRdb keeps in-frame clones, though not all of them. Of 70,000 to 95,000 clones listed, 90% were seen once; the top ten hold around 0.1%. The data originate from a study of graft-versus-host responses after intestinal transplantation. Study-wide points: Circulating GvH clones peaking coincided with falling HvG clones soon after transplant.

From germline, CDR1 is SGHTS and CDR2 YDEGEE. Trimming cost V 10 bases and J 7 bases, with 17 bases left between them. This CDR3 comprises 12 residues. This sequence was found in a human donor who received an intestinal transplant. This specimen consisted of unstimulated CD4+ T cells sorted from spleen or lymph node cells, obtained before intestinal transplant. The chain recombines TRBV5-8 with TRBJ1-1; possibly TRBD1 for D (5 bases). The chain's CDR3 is CAARRGVGEAFF. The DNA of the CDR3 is TGTGCCGCTAGGAGGGGAGTTGGTGAAGCTTTCTTT.